The clone carrying this T cell receptor beta chain was found many times. Its antigen is unidentified. An end of the junction differs from the germline gene, which may be a read error. Other DNA sequences from this sample encode an identical CDR3 as well. CDR1 LGHDT and CDR2 YNNKEL come from the germline V gene (reference sequence). The CDR3 totals 11 residues. Thyroid surgery was performed in patients who had received no treatment beforehand. In the original analysis: Clinicopathological groups of papillary thyroid cancer showed CDR3 differences that were used to build a distant-metastasis classifier. MiXCR re-clonotyped the PCR reads for TCRdb. These V and J calls originate from TCRdb's pipeline instead of the authors' own analysis. The sample records 84,000 or so clones, around 7.8% being singletons. The sample is drawn from a study of metastatic and nonmetastatic thyroid tumors. At the level of the study: From malignant and benign thyroid patients, repertoires in blood and in tumor or nodule tissue were compared. Study-wide results and limits: In both blood and tumor samples, TCR beta diversity was reported significantly higher for malignant than benign nodules.

The gene calls are TRBV3-1 and TRBJ2-7, with D possibly being TRBD1 (5 bases). The TCR was taken from a female donor with papillary thyroid cancer or a benign thyroid nodule (not recorded which). Some clones in this sample may be carry-over from other donors' samples. Sequences were obtained from blood. As DNA, the CDR3 is TGTGCCAGCAGCCAAGGGGGCGAGCAGTACTTT. This encodes CASSQGGEQYF.